This is a list of T cell receptor beta chains from one sample in a study of blood T cell repertoires in COVID-19. This table comes from immunoSEQ multiplex PCR, and its TCRdb copy is limited to in-frame clones, with some not included. This table has over 95,000 clones, approximately 90% appearing once. Material for sequencing was peripheral blood. The receptors stem from a human donor with acute or convalescent COVID-19. The donor label of this sample is uncertain. Each CDR3 is given with its conserved first and last residue. D genes are given only for firm matches. The listing skips clone size in some rows; elsewhere it reads once, few, many or a size class.

len: 17; j_gene: TRBJ2-3; d_gene: TRBD2; v_gene: TRBV7-9; abundance: .; CDR3nt: TGTGCCAGCGGCCCGGGACTAGCGGGGGGGCCTGGAGATACGCAGTATTTT; CDR3aa: CASGPGLAGGPGDTQYF
len: 14; j_gene: TRBJ2-1; d_gene: TRBD2; v_gene: TRBV4-2; abundance: .; CDR3nt: TGTGCCAGCGCCTCCCAGCCGCTAGCGGGGGAACAGTTCTTC; CDR3aa: CASASQPLAGEQFF
len: 15; j_gene: TRBJ2-5; d_gene: .; v_gene: TRBV10-3; abundance: .; CDR3nt: TGTGCCATCAGTGAGGTGAGGGATCTCGATGAGACCCAGTACTTC; CDR3aa: CAISEVRDLDETQYF
len: 15; j_gene: TRBJ1-2; d_gene: TRBD1; v_gene: TRBV6-5; abundance: .; CDR3nt: TGTGCCAGCAGTTACTCGGGGACAGGGGGTTATGGCTACACCTTC; CDR3aa: CASSYSGTGGYGYTF
len: 12; j_gene: TRBJ1-2; d_gene: TRBD1; v_gene: TRBV19; abundance: .; CDR3nt: TGTGCCAGTAGCGACAGGGGGGATGGCTACACCTTC; CDR3aa: CASSDRGDGYTF
len: 18; j_gene: TRBJ2-6; d_gene: .; v_gene: TRBV5-1; abundance: .; CDR3nt: TGCGCCAGCAGCGGGACTGGGTCGGGCTCCTCTGGGGCCAACGTCCTGACTTTC; CDR3aa: CASSGTGSGSSGANVLTF
len: 13; j_gene: TRBJ1-2; d_gene: TRBD1; v_gene: TRBV7-9; abundance: once; CDR3nt: TGTGCCAGCAGCTTCCGGGACAGCGATGGCTACACCTTC; CDR3aa: CASSFRDSDGYTF
len: 18; j_gene: TRBJ2-1; d_gene: TRBD2; v_gene: TRBV27; abundance: once; CDR3nt: TGTGCCACCAAAGTGGGACTAGCGGGGCAAGTGGGATACAATGAGCAGTTCTTC; CDR3aa: CATKVGLAGQVGYNEQFF
len: 16; j_gene: TRBJ1-2; d_gene: TRBD1; v_gene: TRBV5-1; abundance: .; CDR3nt: TGCGCCAGCAGGGATTTTTACGCAGGGGGACGGTATGGCTACACCTTC; CDR3aa: CASRDFYAGGRYGYTF
len: 14; j_gene: TRBJ2-7; d_gene: .; v_gene: TRBV29-1; abundance: .; CDR3nt: TGCAGCGTTGAAGCGGGAGACAGTACCTACGAGCAGTACTTC; CDR3aa: CSVEAGDSTYEQYF